This T cell receptor (beta chain) was documented in a study of CD8 T cells in ankylosing spondylitis. Findings of the study overall: Certain motif variants had earlier appeared in reactive arthritis synovial fluid and blood. Made up of roughly 8 highly homologous variants, a TCR beta motif appeared characteristic of ankylosing spondylitis blood. Matched synovial fluid from ankylosing spondylitis patients was reported to be enriched for disease-linked clones. Researchers report that disease-linked clones proved CD8+ and relatively rare in peripheral blood.

TCRdb redid the calling of the 5' RACE reads with MiXCR, one entry per CDR3 protein. Among 450,000 to 550,000 distinct CDR3 sequences listed, roughly 5.2% were seen once. Trimming pared 3 bases from V and 5 bases from J, leaving 9 bases between. The CDR3 has 13 residues. Germline V gene data show CDR1 as SGHRS and CDR2 as YFSETQ. This clonotype was picked up a small number of times. Its antigen remains unidentified. The V gene is TRBV5-1, the J gene TRBJ1-5; D is undetermined. The sequenced sample consisted of blood, either unsorted or a sorted T cell fraction (not recorded which). The receptor was derived from a male donor with ankylosing spondylitis. The CDR3 region has the DNA TGCGCCAGCAGCTCACCAGTGGATCAGCCCCAGCATTTT. Protein: CASSSPVDQPQHF.